The sample holds one count of the clone carrying this T cell receptor beta chain. This specimen comes from a study of blood T cell repertoires in COVID-19. Study details: Nucleic acid was either cDNA or gDNA, and it came from T cells, B-cell-depleted T cells, or PBMCs.

The V and J ends lost 6 bases and 0 bases, in that order; junction bases with no gene match: 7. Germline-derived CDR1 and CDR2 are SNHLY and FYNNEI. There are 16 residues in the CDR3. Profiling relied on immunoSEQ multiplex PCR, and the TCRdb table lists in-frame clones only, not all of them. The table has 120,000 or so clones, around 83% seen once. The clonotype comes from a man older than 75 with active or convalescent COVID-19. The chain couples TRBV2 to TRBJ2-1; TRBD2 agrees at 8 bases. The sample was peripheral blood. The chain's CDR3 is CASRSSGTSSYNEQFF. The CDR3 DNA reads TGTGCCAGCAGAAGCTCCGGGACTAGCTCCTACAATGAGCAGTTCTTC.